A single sample is the source of the 11 T cell receptor beta chains below, sequenced in a study of identifying expanded T cells in peripheral blood. The repertoire was sequenced with immunoSEQ multiplex PCR; TCRdb's copy has only in-frame clones and lacks some. In the table there are 70,000 to 95,000 clones, roughly 86% of which are singletons. The sample consisted of blood. The receptors shown here come from a person aged 18-69 years in good health.

The chain joins TRBV27 to TRBJ2-3; D is undetermined. V was shortened by 5 bases and J by 4 bases, with 16 bases between the two germline ends. The CDR3 is 15 amino acids. Germline V gives CDR1 MNHEY, CDR2 SMNVEV (reference sequence). This CDR3 is CASSADTWMADTQYF. DNA for the CDR3: TGTGCCAGCAGTGCCGACACGTGGATGGCAGATACGCAGTATTTT.

The genes are TRBV4-1 and TRBJ2-1, with 11 positions matching TRBD2. V shed 0 bases, J shed 15 bases, and the junction held 13 bases outside the gene matches. The V gene's germline CDR1 is MGHRA and CDR2 YSYEKL. CDR3 length: 16 amino acids. Here the CDR3 reads CASSQDLTSGRVSRFF. The CDR3, as DNA: TGCGCCAGCAGCCAAGATTTAACTAGCGGGAGAGTCAGTAGGTTCTTC.

The rearrangement links TRBV19 to TRBJ1-3; 7 nucleotides line up with TRBD1. The trim removed 6 bases at V and 8 bases at J, leaving 10 bases unmatched. Germline V CDR1 and CDR2: LNHDA, SQIVND (reference sequence). The CDR3 sequence is 14 residues long. The CDR3: CASRRGTDLDTIYF. Here the CDR3 DNA reads TGTGCCAGTAGAAGGGGGACAGACTTGGACACCATATATTTT.

The chain is built from TRBV20-1 and TRBJ2-5; the D is unclear. Trimming removed 3 bases at V and 2 bases at J, with 4 bases between. The CDR3 is made up of 11 amino acids. Germline V CDR1 and CDR2: DFQATT, SNEGSKA (reference sequence). The CDR3 DNA sequence: TGCAGTGCTAGGGGTCAAGAGACCCAGTACTTC. It translates to CSARGQETQYF.

The chain carries TRBV5-1 and TRBJ1-2, with TRBD1 identical over 8 bases. The CDR3 loop spans 15 amino acids. V lost 0 bases to trimming and J lost 5 bases; unmatched junction nucleotides: 6. Looked up from germline, CDR1 is SGHRS and CDR2 is YFSETQ. The CDR3 region is CASSLAPGQGYGYTF. The CDR3, as DNA: TGCGCCAGCAGCTTGGCACCTGGACAGGGATATGGCTACACCTTC.

This clone was seen only once. The chain joins TRBV10-3 to TRBJ2-5; 7 bases are a match to TRBD1. The germline V gene has CDR1 ENHRY and CDR2 SYGVKD. V gave up 8 bases and J gave up 2 bases; unmatched junction bases: 8. The CDR3 totals 14 residues. The CDR3 loop is CAIGGQPEQETQYF. Written as DNA, the CDR3 is TGTGCCATCGGGGGACAGCCCGAACAAGAGACCCAGTACTTC.

The chain is built from TRBV28 and TRBJ2-5, with D possibly matching TRBD1 (6 bases). Germline assignment: CDR1 MDHEN and CDR2 SYDVKM. The CDR3 is 15 amino acids. The V end lost 7 bases, the J end lost 0 bases, and 15 bases lay between the germline ends. CDR3 residues: CASTSRDIYQETQYF. In DNA, the CDR3 is TGTGCCAGCACTAGCCGGGACATTTACCAAGAGACCCAGTACTTC.

V is TRBV5-6 and J is TRBJ1-1; D unresolved. The V gene's germline CDR1 is SGHDT and CDR2 YYEEEE. CDR3 length: 13 amino acids. The V gene lost 4 bases and the J gene lost 4 bases, with 11 bases spanning the gap. CDR3 DNA sequence: TGTGCCAGCAGCCGTAATGTAGGCACTGAAGCTTTCTTT. It is translated as CASSRNVGTEAFF.

The gene calls are TRBV30 and TRBJ1-4; TRBD1 aligns across 7 bases. The germline V gene encodes CDR1 GTSNPN and CDR2 SVGIG (reference sequence). Trimming removed 0 bases from V and 7 bases from J; junction bases left unmatched: 5. This CDR3 has 14 amino acids. The CDR3 protein is CAWSVGGLSEKLFF. The CDR3, as DNA: TGTGCCTGGAGTGTAGGGGGCTTAAGTGAAAAACTGTTTTTT.

The chain links TRBV4-3 to TRBJ2-1; D tentatively fits TRBD1 or TRBD2 (5 bases each). The V and J ends lost 0 bases and 0 bases respectively, with 9 bases between them. Per germline, CDR1 LGHNA and CDR2 YSLEER. The CDR3 length is 16 residues. The CDR3 loop is CASSQESGTSYNEQFF. CDR3 in DNA: TGCGCCAGCAGCCAAGAATCCGGGACCTCCTACAATGAGCAGTTCTTC.

V gene TRBV6-6 combines with J gene TRBJ1-2; D call uncertain. Looked up from germline, CDR1 is MNHNY and CDR2 is SVGAGI (reference sequence). The CDR3 is 15 residues long. V was shortened by 6 bases and J by 0 bases, with 14 bases between the two germline ends. The CDR3 nucleotides read TGTGCCAGCAGGTCCCGGGATTTACCTAACTATGGCTACACCTTC. Protein: CASRSRDLPNYGYTF.